The 26 T cell receptor beta chains reported below all come from one sample, sequenced in a study of T cells in localized non-small cell lung cancer. Assay: immunoSEQ multiplex PCR; the TCRdb copy retains only in-frame clones and omits some. The sample yields tens of thousands of clones, around nine tenths seen once. The sequences come from peripheral blood, collected before any cancer treatment. The origin of the receptors is a woman aged 35-75 years with stage I lung adenocarcinoma.

The chain links TRBV5-6 to TRBJ2-2; D is unresolved. V lost 4 bases and J 5 bases, leaving 15 bases between the germline ends. The CDR3 is 15 residues long. Per the germline V gene, CDR1 is SGHDT and CDR2 is YYEEEE. The CDR3 reads CASSPVSQLTGELFF. The CDR3 region has the DNA TGTGCCAGCAGCCCCGTAAGCCAGTTGACCGGGGAGCTGTTTTTT.

V usage is TRBV4-3 and J usage is TRBJ2-3; possibly TRBD2 for D (7 bases). CDR3 length: 16 residues. Germline lookup yields CDR1 LGHNA and CDR2 YSLEER. V lost 2 bases and J lost 4, with 16 bases in between. The CDR3: CASSQRGAAGSDTQYF. For the CDR3, the DNA is TGCGCCAGCAGCCAACGGGGGGCGGCGGGGTCAGATACGCAGTATTTT.

J is TRBJ1-3 and V is TRBV7-9; no definite D call. Germline V CDR1 and CDR2: SEHNR, FQNEAQ (reference sequence). The CDR3 totals 16 residues. V was trimmed by 5 bases and J by 3 bases, leaving 17 bases between them. Here the CDR3 DNA reads TGTGCCAGCAGCCCCAATGAGGCTCTTAGTGGAAACACCATATATTTT. Its protein product is CASSPNEALSGNTIYF.

The chain has TRBV5-8 and TRBJ1-1; D is unclear. CDR3 length equals 12 residues. CDR1 is SGHTS, CDR2 YDEGEE, per germline. Trimming took off 0 bases at V and 4 bases at J, with 4 bases between the two ends. The CDR3 is CASSLAVTEAFF. CDR3 bases: TGTGCCAGCAGCTTGGCTGTCACTGAAGCTTTCTTT.

This chain connects TRBV7-2 to TRBJ2-7, with 7 nucleotides matching TRBD1. V shed 4 bases and J 2 bases; nucleotides not matched to a gene: 5. The CDR3 is 14 residues long. Germline V gene data show CDR1 as SGHTA and CDR2 as FQGNSA. The CDR3 loop is CASSSQTGTYEQYF. Written as DNA, the CDR3 is TGTGCCAGCAGCTCCCAGACAGGGACCTACGAGCAGTACTTC.

The rearrangement links TRBV5-1 to TRBJ1-2; the D is unclear. Trimming removed 3 bases from V and 0 bases from J, with 12 bases in between. The germline gives CDR1 SGHRS, CDR2 YFSETQ. This CDR3 contains 15 residues. This CDR3 reads CASSYGGRTNYGYTF. The CDR3, as DNA: TGCGCCAGCAGCTACGGAGGCAGGACTAACTATGGCTACACCTTC.

The chain has TRBV7-3 and TRBJ1-2; D remains ambiguous. Germline values: CDR1 SGHTA, CDR2 FQGTGA. V was shortened by 2 bases and J by 1 base, with 5 bases between the two germline ends. The CDR3 is 13 residues long. Here the CDR3 DNA reads TGTGCCAGCAGCTTAGGGGTTAACTATGGCTACACCTTC. It codes for CASSLGVNYGYTF.

This clone has just one count. CDR3 nucleotides: TGTGCCAGTAGTACAAGACAGGATAGCACAGATACGCAGTATTTT. This encodes CASSTRQDSTDTQYF. The J gene is TRBJ2-3, the V gene TRBV19, with D possibly TRBD1 on 6 matching bases. V was shortened by 4 bases and J by 0 bases, with 11 bases between the two germline ends. Germline values: CDR1 LNHDA, CDR2 SQIVND (reference sequence). The CDR3 sequence is 15 residues long.

This clone showed up just once. This rearrangement joins TRBV5-5 to TRBJ1-2, with D possibly TRBD1 on 6 matching bases. Trimming stripped 2 bases from V and 5 bases from J, with 22 bases between. This CDR3 comprises 17 residues. Germline lookup yields CDR1 SGHKS and CDR2 YYEKEE (reference sequence). CDR3 in amino acids: CASSLFAGGKGGYGYTF. CDR3 DNA: TGTGCCAGCAGCTTATTCGCGGGTGGTAAGGGGGGGTATGGCTACACCTTC. The variable domain in full, completed from reference TRBV5-5 and TRBJ1-2, reads DAGVTQSPTHLIKTRGQQVTLRCSPISGHKSVSWYQQVLGQGPQFIFQYYEKEERGRGNFPDRFSARQFPNYSSELNVNALLLGDSALYLCASSLFAGGKGGYGYTFGSGTRLTVV.

The chain links TRBV29-1 to TRBJ1-1, with 9 bases fitting TRBD1. The CDR3 loop spans 12 amino acids. The V segment lost 5 bases and the J segment 4 bases; nucleotides outside the gene matches: 2. From germline, CDR1 is SQVTM and CDR2 ANQGSEA. The CDR3: CSVSTGGTEAFF. The CDR3 coding sequence is TGCAGCGTTTCGACAGGGGGCACTGAAGCTTTCTTT.

The chain is built from TRBV11-2 and TRBJ1-2; no firm D call. V shed 7 bases and J shed 0 bases, with 12 bases lying between them. CDR1 is SGHAT and CDR2 is FQNNGV in the germline V gene. The CDR3 is made up of 14 amino acids. CDR3 DNA: TGTGCCAGCAAAATAGGGCTCGCTAACTATGGCTACACCTTC. As protein: CASKIGLANYGYTF.

This clone came up once. This rearrangement joins TRBV7-8 to TRBJ2-1, with TRBD2 matching over 8 bases. J was trimmed by 12 bases and V by 3 bases; bases with no gene match: 16. In germline, CDR1 is SGHVS, CDR2 FQNEAQ. There are 16 residues in the CDR3. CDR3 coding DNA: TGTGCCAGCAGCTTGGAACTCCTCGGTAGCGGGGAGAGGCAGTTCTTC. It codes for CASSLELLGSGERQFF.

The CDR3 is CASSQTSGGLYEQYF. CDR3 coding DNA: TGTGCCAGCAGCCAAACTAGCGGGGGGCTATACGAGCAGTACTTC. The rearrangement joins TRBV7-2 to TRBJ2-7, with 12 nucleotides matching TRBD2. Germline loops: CDR1 SGHTA, CDR2 FQGNSA. The V gene end was trimmed by 5 bases and the J gene end by 4 bases; junction bases not matched to a gene: 6. This CDR3 comprises 15 residues.

The chain combines TRBV7-9 with TRBJ1-1; tentative D call: TRBD1 (5 bases). The CDR3 is made up of 14 amino acids. V was shortened by 5 bases and J by 8 bases, with 18 bases between the two germline ends. Germline lookup yields CDR1 SEHNR and CDR2 FQNEAQ (reference sequence). CDR3 residues: CASSPRPQVPEAFF. The DNA of the CDR3 is TGTGCCAGCAGCCCGCGACCACAGGTCCCCGAAGCTTTCTTT. The variable domain in full, with the rest retrieved from reference TRBV7-9 and TRBJ1-1, is DTGVSQNPRHKITKRGQNVTFRCDPISEHNRLYWYRQTLGQGPEFLTYFQNEAQLEKSRLLSDRFSAERPKGSFSTLEIQRTEQGDSAMYLCASSPRPQVPEAFFGQGTRLTVV.

This rearrangement joins TRBV29-1 to TRBJ2-7; D call uncertain. The CDR3 totals 11 residues. The germline gives CDR1 SQVTM, CDR2 ANQGSEA. Trimming removed 6 bases from V and 0 bases from J, with 6 bases in between. In DNA, the CDR3 is TGCAGCGTAGGTACCTCCTACGAGCAGTACTTC. Its protein is CSVGTSYEQYF.

This clone has more than one count but fewer than ten. The rearrangement uses TRBV9 and TRBJ1-5; 9 bases align to TRBD1. The ends lost 3 bases at V and 7 bases at J; junction bases unmatched: 2. The CDR3 runs to 13 residues. Germline values: CDR1 SGDLS, CDR2 YYNGEE. CDR3 sequence reads: CASSGQGGQPQHF. The CDR3 bases are TGTGCCAGCAGCGGACAGGGGGGCCAGCCCCAGCATTTT.

The rearrangement joins TRBV21-1 to TRBJ2-3; the D call in the table, TRBD2, was not verified against the DNA. TRBV21-1 is designated a pseudogene. The CDR3 consists of 15 residues. In DNA, the CDR3 is TGTGCCAGCAGCAAAGAAAAGCGGTGTGCAGATACGCAGTATTTT. This sequence encodes CASSKEKRCADTQYF.

This CDR3 is CASSPPSVSGELFF. DNA of the CDR3: TGTGCCAGCTCACCACCGTCGGTATCCGGGGAGCTGTTTTTT. The chain recombines TRBV18 with TRBJ2-2; D unclear. The CDR3 totals 14 residues. The ends were cut back, 0 bases at V and 6 bases at J, with 8 bases in the middle. Germline-derived CDR1 and CDR2 are KGHSH and LQKENI.

This sequence joins TRBV27 and TRBJ2-7, with 8 bases lining up with TRBD1. In germline, CDR1 is MNHEY, CDR2 SMNVEV (reference sequence). This CDR3 has 16 residues. V trimming: 3 bases; J trimming: 5 bases; junction bases outside the gene matches: 12. The CDR3, as DNA: TGTGCCAGCAGTTTTAACCAGGGGGCGAGGGTTGACGAGCAGTACTTC. This translates into CASSFNQGARVDEQYF.

The chain carries TRBV18 and TRBJ2-7; D uncertain. CDR1 KGHSH and CDR2 LQKENI come from the germline V gene. Trimming removed 4 bases at V and 3 bases at J, with 4 bases between. The CDR3 has 11 amino acids. CDR3 in DNA: TGTGCCAGCTCACTGAGCTACGAGCAGTACTTC. Translating it yields CASSLSYEQYF.

The CDR3 DNA is TGTGCCAGCAGCCAAGGAGGGGGAAGCTACGAGCAGTACTTC. Protein: CASSQGGGSYEQYF. V usage is TRBV14 and J usage is TRBJ2-7; a possible D gene is TRBD1 (6 bases). Trimming left V 1 base short and J 3 bases short, with 10 bases between. Germline lookup yields CDR1 SGHDN and CDR2 FVKESK. The CDR3 has 14 amino acids. Using reference TRBV14 and TRBJ2-7 for the parts outside the CDR3, the full variable domain is EAGVTQFPSHSVIEKGQTVTLRCDPISGHDNLYWYRRVMGKEIKFLLHFVKESKQDESGMPNNRFLAERTGGTYSTLKVQPAELEDSGVYFCASSQGGGSYEQYFGPGTRLTVT.

This chain joins TRBV5-1 and TRBJ1-2; TRBD1 aligns across 9 bases. Germline-derived CDR1 and CDR2 are SGHRS and YFSETQ. The CDR3 is 13 amino acids. J lost 4 bases, V lost 4 bases, and 2 bases had no gene match. The CDR3 DNA sequence: TGCGCCAGCAGCCAGGGACAGGGCTATGGCTACACCTTC. Residues: CASSQGQGYGYTF.

The chain has TRBV4-1 and TRBJ2-3; D is perhaps TRBD2 (7 bases). This CDR3 comprises 17 residues. V shed 4 bases and J shed 6 bases, with 23 bases lying between them. Germline values: CDR1 MGHRA, CDR2 YSYEKL. CDR3 nucleotides: TGCGCCAGCAGCCCCTCCGGGACGGGGGGCGGTTCGGATACGCAGTATTTT. Its protein is CASSPSGTGGGSDTQYF.

V is TRBV7-3 and J is TRBJ1-1; perhaps TRBD1 as D (5 bases). V lost 0 bases to trimming and J lost 7 bases, with 12 bases between them. The CDR3 is 14 amino acids. Germline CDR1 is SGHTA and CDR2 is FQGTGA. This CDR3 reads CASSLTSGEGEAFF. The CDR3 DNA reads as TGTGCCAGCAGCTTAACGTCGGGGGAAGGTGAAGCTTTCTTT.

The gene calls are TRBV14 and TRBJ2-7; TRBD1 matches at 8 bases. The CDR3 contains 17 residues. Germline loops: CDR1 SGHDN, CDR2 FVKESK. V was pared by 3 bases and J by 2 bases, with 12 bases of the junction left unmatched. The CDR3 is CASSHGPGQGGTYEQYF. CDR3 nucleotide sequence: TGTGCCAGCAGCCATGGTCCAGGACAGGGCGGTACCTACGAGCAGTACTTC.

The sample holds a few counts of this clone. The J gene is TRBJ1-2, the V gene TRBV4-2; possible D gene TRBD1, 6 bases. This CDR3 spans 15 amino acids. Germline V gene lookup returns CDR1 LGHNA and CDR2 YNFKEQ. Trimming removed 1 base at V and 3 bases at J, with 12 bases between. The CDR3 spells CASSQGQGNHYGYTF. Here the CDR3 DNA reads TGTGCCAGCAGCCAAGGGCAGGGGAACCACTATGGCTACACCTTC.